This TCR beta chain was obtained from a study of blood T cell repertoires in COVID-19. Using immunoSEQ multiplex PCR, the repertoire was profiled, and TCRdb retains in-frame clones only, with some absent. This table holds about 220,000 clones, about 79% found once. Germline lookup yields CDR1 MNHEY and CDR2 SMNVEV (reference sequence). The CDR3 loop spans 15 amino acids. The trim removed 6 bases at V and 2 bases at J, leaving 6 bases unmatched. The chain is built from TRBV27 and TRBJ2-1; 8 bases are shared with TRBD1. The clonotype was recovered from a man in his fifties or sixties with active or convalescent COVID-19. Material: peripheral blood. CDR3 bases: TGTGCCAGCAGCAGCCCGACAGGGGCCTACAATGAGCAGTTCTTC. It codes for CASSSPTGAYNEQFF.